The 18 T cell receptor beta chains below all came from one sample that was sequenced in a study of blood T cell repertoires in COVID-19. Sequencing used immunoSEQ multiplex PCR; TCRdb keeps in-frame clones, though not all of them. This table holds approximately 31,000 clones, less than 90% found once. Material: peripheral blood. These receptors all stem from a woman at least 80 years old with active or convalescent COVID-19.

A word on this clone: Mismatch with germline at one junction end may stem from a read error. The chain joins TRBV3-1 (or the pseudogene TRBV3-2) to TRBJ2-3, with TRBD1 as a possible D gene (6 bases). CDR1 and CDR2 (germline): LGHDT, YNNKEL (reference sequence). The CDR3 is 13 residues long. CDR3: CASSQDVTGTQYF. CDR3 in DNA: TGTGCCAGCAGCCAAGATGTGACAGGTACGCAGTATTTT.

The chain couples TRBV5-1 to TRBJ2-7; D gene ambiguous. Germline assignment: CDR1 SGHRS and CDR2 YFSETQ. The CDR3 runs to 19 residues. Deletions cut 0 bases from V and 2 bases from J, with 24 bases between. CDR3 protein: CASSLALTPPRGWTYEQYF. Here the CDR3 DNA reads TGCGCCAGCAGCTTGGCCCTAACGCCCCCTAGAGGTTGGACCTACGAGCAGTACTTC.

The chain carries TRBV7-9 and TRBJ1-4; maybe TRBD1 (5 bases). The V gene's germline CDR1 is SEHNR and CDR2 FQNEAQ (reference sequence). The ends were cut back, 3 bases at V and 7 bases at J, with 12 bases in the middle. The CDR3 totals 14 residues. CDR3 region: CASSLGQGGEKLFF. The CDR3 nucleotides read TGTGCCAGCAGCTTGGGGCAGGGCGGTGAAAAACTGTTTTTT.

This chain links TRBV19 with TRBJ1-1; TRBD1 is a possible D gene (5 bases). V was clipped by 10 bases and J by 1 base, with 13 bases between them. CDR3 size: 13 residues. In germline, CDR1 is LNHDA, CDR2 SQIVND (reference sequence). The CDR3: CATGEQANTEAFF. DNA of the CDR3: TGTGCCACTGGGGAACAGGCGAACACTGAAGCTTTCTTT.

V gene TRBV29-1 combines with J gene TRBJ1-2; D possibly corresponds to TRBD1 (6 bases). The CDR3 consists of 13 residues. Germline loops: CDR1 SQVTM, CDR2 ANQGSEA. The V end was cut by 7 bases, the J end by 7 bases, with 19 bases between. CDR3 sequence (DNA): TGCAGCGCCATCCTTCAGGGGCGCGGTGGCTACACCTTC. Residues: CSAILQGRGGYTF.

Only a few counts were recorded for this clone. CDR3 coding DNA: TGTGCCAGCAGCAGACTAGCGGGGGCCTACAATGAGCAGTTCTTC. Amino acid sequence: CASSRLAGAYNEQFF. The chain has TRBV2 and TRBJ2-1; 12 bases are a match to TRBD2. The V and J ends lost 6 bases and 2 bases, in that order; junction bases with no gene match: 2. CDR3 length: 15 residues. Germline V gene sequence: CDR1 SNHLY, CDR2 FYNNEI.

This clone was seen just once. The chain joins TRBV6-4 to TRBJ1-6, with TRBD1 as a possible D gene (5 bases). Trimming shortened V by 8 bases and J by 5 bases, and 10 bases separated the two germline ends. Germline V CDR1 and CDR2: MRHNA, SNTAGT. CDR3 size: 13 residues. Here the CDR3 DNA reads TGTGCCAGCCGCAGGGAAAATAATTCACCCCTCCACTTT. Encoded protein: CASRRENNSPLHF.

The chain joins TRBV7-8 to TRBJ1-2; 9 nucleotides agree with TRBD1. The CDR3 is 13 residues long. J was trimmed by 8 bases and V by 4 bases; bases with no gene match: 5. CDR1 and CDR2 from the germline V gene are SGHVS and FQNEAQ. CDR3 DNA: TGTGCCAGCAGCTCGGACAGGGGAGGGGGCTACACCTTC. This translates into CASSSDRGGGYTF.

V is TRBV2 and J is TRBJ2-5; 7 bases are shared with TRBD2. This CDR3 has 14 residues. The germline gives CDR1 SNHLY, CDR2 FYNNEI. Trimming took 5 bases from V and 4 from J; bases not matched to a gene: 7. CDR3 sequence reads: CASSSGVLGETQYF. CDR3 sequence (DNA): TGTGCCAGCAGTAGCGGGGTTCTAGGAGAGACCCAGTACTTC.

This clone was seen just once. V usage is TRBV21-1 and J usage is TRBJ1-6; the table's TRBD1 call for D was not verified on the DNA. TRBV21-1 has pseudogene status. The CDR3 is made up of 21 amino acids. CDR3 sequence reads: CASSTTGLNPFARSYNSPLHF. CDR3 nucleotide sequence: TGTGCCAGCAGCACGACAGGTCTAAACCCCTTCGCCCGCTCCTATAATTCACCCCTCCACTTT.

The sample holds a few counts of this clone. The V gene is TRBV2, the J gene TRBJ2-7; D possibly corresponds to TRBD1 (6 bases). The length of the CDR3 is 12 residues. Germline V lookup: CDR1 SNHLY, CDR2 FYNNEI. The V end lost 5 bases, the J end lost 6 bases, and 11 bases lay between the germline ends. The CDR3 DNA reads as TGTGCCAGCAGTTCTCAGGGGCGCGAGCAGTACTTC. It codes for CASSSQGREQYF. The full variable domain, rest sourced from reference TRBV2 and TRBJ2-7, is EPEVTQTPSHQVTQMGQEVILRCVPISNHLYFYWYRQILGQKVEFLVSFYNNEISEKSEIFDDQFSVERPDGSNFTLKIRSTKLEDSAMYFCASSSQGREQYFGPGTRLTVT.

In this sample, this clone turned up once. This sequence joins TRBV2 and TRBJ2-5, with TRBD2 matching 11 bases. The V segment lost 7 bases and the J segment 5 bases; nucleotides outside the gene matches: 12. Germline values: CDR1 SNHLY, CDR2 FYNNEI. The CDR3 spans 16 residues. In DNA, the CDR3 is TGTGCCAGCAAACCCCGGGGGCTAGCGGGGGGTGAGACCCAGTACTTC. This encodes CASKPRGLAGGETQYF.

A few counts support this clone. V and J are TRBV11-2 and TRBJ1-5; D call uncertain. The V gene lost 0 bases and the J gene lost 5 bases, with 11 bases spanning the gap. The CDR3 extends over 15 amino acids. Germline V gene lookup returns CDR1 SGHAT and CDR2 FQNNGV. The DNA for the CDR3 is TGTGCCAGCAGCTTAGAATCCAGGAACGATCAGCCCCAGCATTTT. Its protein product is CASSLESRNDQPQHF.

The genes are TRBV5-1 and TRBJ1-1; 9 nucleotides line up with TRBD1. Germline V gene sequence: CDR1 SGHRS, CDR2 YFSETQ. The CDR3 sequence is 15 residues long. V lost 2 bases and J lost 5; bases outside the gene matches: 7. CDR3: CASSLQGALGTEAFF. The DNA of the CDR3 is TGCGCCAGCAGCTTACAGGGGGCATTGGGGACTGAAGCTTTCTTT. The whole variable domain, remainder taken from reference TRBV5-1 and TRBJ1-1, is KAGVTQTPRYLIKTRGQQVTLSCSPISGHRSVSWYQQTPGQGLQFLFEYFSETQRNKGNFPGRFSGRQFSNSRSEMNVSTLELGDSALYLCASSLQGALGTEAFFGQGTRLTVV.

The chain employs TRBV29-1 and TRBJ2-3, with a tentative D call TRBD1 (5 bases). Germline CDR1 and CDR2: SQVTM and ANQGSEA. V lost 4 bases and J 1 base, leaving 6 bases between the germline ends. This CDR3 is 12 amino acids long. CDR3 sequence: CSVARGTDTQYF. In nucleotides, the CDR3 is TGCAGCGTTGCCAGGGGCACAGATACGCAGTATTTT.

This sequence joins TRBV3-1 (or the pseudogene TRBV3-2) and TRBJ2-2; 7 positions agree with TRBD1. CDR3 length: 14 amino acids. V lost 3 bases, J lost 4 bases, and 2 bases stayed unmatched. Germline V CDR1 and CDR2: LGHDT, YNNKEL (reference sequence). The CDR3 sequence: CASSHGTVTGELFF. The CDR3 nucleotides are TGTGCCAGCAGCCACGGGACAGTCACCGGGGAGCTGTTTTTT.

This clone has only one observation. J is TRBJ2-7 and V is TRBV27; perhaps TRBD2 as D (6 bases). Germline CDR1 reads MNHEY; CDR2 reads SMNVEV (reference sequence). The CDR3 is made up of 14 amino acids. Trimming pared 2 bases from V and 1 base from J, leaving 9 bases between. Here the CDR3 DNA reads TGTGCCAGCAGTTTACAAGCGGGTTCCTACGAGCAGTACTTC. Protein: CASSLQAGSYEQYF.

The chain is built from TRBV6-5 and TRBJ2-3; perhaps TRBD1 as D (7 bases). The length of the CDR3 is 12 residues. Germline V lookup: CDR1 MNHEY, CDR2 SVGAGI. V shed 5 bases and J shed 8 bases, with 11 bases lying between them. CDR3 DNA sequence: TGTGCCAGCAGTATCCAGGGGGGTACGCAGTATTTT. Protein product: CASSIQGGTQYF.